These T cell receptor beta chains were read from a single sample in a study of technical replicates of blood from several donors. Method: immunoSEQ multiplex PCR; TCRdb's copy keeps in-frame clones and lacks some. The repertoire holds around 63,000 clones, with 95% to 98% as singletons. Sequenced sample: T cells isolated from PBMCs. These receptors originate from a human donor in good health. Both conserved end residues are part of each CDR3. Clone size is given for some rows only: seen once, a few or many times, or a class if the clone is expanded.

J gene: TRBJ2-1; V gene: TRBV7-9; clone size: NA; CDR3 protein: CASRFRLAGGSGNEQFF
J gene: TRBJ1-5; V gene: TRBV10-1; clone size: NA; CDR3 protein: CASSESRTSQPQHF
J gene: TRBJ1-2; V gene: TRBV5-1; clone size: NA; CDR3 protein: CASTMGQGNYGYTF
J gene: TRBJ1-4; V gene: TRBV7-6; clone size: NA; CDR3 protein: CASSLQLGEKLFF
J gene: TRBJ1-2; V gene: TRBV7-8; clone size: NA; CDR3 protein: CASSLTAGQEYGYTF
J gene: TRBJ2-1; V gene: TRBV20-1; clone size: NA; CDR3 protein: CSAATGREQFF
J gene: TRBJ2-3; V gene: TRBV19; clone size: NA; CDR3 protein: CASSGSDTKSTDTQYF
J gene: TRBJ2-7; V gene: TRBV28; clone size: NA; CDR3 protein: CASSLHNSYEQYF
J gene: TRBJ1-2; V gene: TRBV2; clone size: NA; CDR3 protein: CASSDDRVYGYTF
J gene: TRBJ1-2; V gene: TRBV4-1; clone size: NA; CDR3 protein: CASSQEGLDYGYTF
J gene: TRBJ2-1; V gene: TRBV5-1; clone size: NA; CDR3 protein: CASSGRSTRAYNEQFF
J gene: TRBJ1-4; V gene: TRBV9; clone size: NA; CDR3 protein: CASSPGGTNEKLFF
J gene: TRBJ1-6; V gene: TRBV11-2; clone size: NA; CDR3 protein: CASTREGNSPLHF
J gene: TRBJ1-1; V gene: TRBV4-2; clone size: NA; CDR3 protein: CASSPGMFVSNTEAFF
J gene: TRBJ2-2; V gene: TRBV9; clone size: NA; CDR3 protein: CASSVYQVSGELFF
J gene: TRBJ1-2; V gene: TRBV4-1; clone size: NA; CDR3 protein: CASSQDGRGGYGYTF
J gene: TRBJ2-7; V gene: TRBV7-9; clone size: once; CDR3 protein: CASSPRTGLQVSLCEQYF
J gene: TRBJ1-2; V gene: TRBV28; clone size: NA; CDR3 protein: CASKSGGSNYGYTF
J gene: TRBJ1-1; V gene: TRBV2; clone size: NA; CDR3 protein: CASSLDRGHEAFF
J gene: TRBJ2-5; V gene: TRBV28; clone size: NA; CDR3 protein: CASRTVLSQETQYF
J gene: TRBJ2-1; V gene: TRBV29-1; clone size: NA; CDR3 protein: CSVPPFDMPNEQFF
J gene: TRBJ2-7; V gene: TRBV12-5; clone size: NA; CDR3 protein: CASGSIERPTTHEQYF
J gene: TRBJ1-3; V gene: TRBV5-1; clone size: NA; CDR3 protein: CASRDAQGWYGNTIYF
J gene: TRBJ1-1; V gene: TRBV7-3; clone size: NA; CDR3 protein: CASSARGLSTEAFF
J gene: TRBJ2-3; V gene: TRBV2; clone size: NA; CDR3 protein: CASSLGLADGRSDTQYF
J gene: TRBJ2-7; V gene: TRBV27; clone size: NA; CDR3 protein: CASSLGTAYEQYF
J gene: TRBJ1-1; V gene: TRBV28; clone size: NA; CDR3 protein: CASSLLGIQGTEAFF
J gene: TRBJ2-7; V gene: TRBV28; clone size: NA; CDR3 protein: CASRLTGWNEQYF
J gene: TRBJ1-2; V gene: TRBV7-9; clone size: NA; CDR3 protein: CASSFTPGSNYGYTF
J gene: TRBJ1-6; V gene: TRBV27; clone size: NA; CDR3 protein: CARAQGSSYNSPLHF
J gene: TRBJ2-1; V gene: TRBV4-1; clone size: NA; CDR3 protein: CASSQFSRDNYNEQFF
J gene: TRBJ2-1; V gene: TRBV5-4; clone size: NA; CDR3 protein: CASSGGVWNEQFF
J gene: TRBJ2-5; V gene: TRBV2; clone size: NA; CDR3 protein: CASTGTGETQYF
J gene: TRBJ2-5; V gene: TRBV6-5; clone size: NA; CDR3 protein: CASSIRQLQETQYF
J gene: TRBJ2-3; V gene: TRBV9; clone size: NA; CDR3 protein: CASSVAQSDTQYF
J gene: TRBJ2-7; V gene: TRBV6-5; clone size: NA; CDR3 protein: CASNPATLAYEQYF
J gene: TRBJ2-4; V gene: TRBV28; clone size: NA; CDR3 protein: CASSPSSRQGGDIQYF
J gene: TRBJ2-2; V gene: TRBV18; clone size: NA; CDR3 protein: CASSSYTSGTGGTGELFF
J gene: TRBJ1-5; V gene: TRBV6-1; clone size: NA; CDR3 protein: CASSGLDRSSNQPQHF
J gene: TRBJ2-3; V gene: TRBV5-1; clone size: NA; CDR3 protein: CASSLEFSTDTQYF
J gene: TRBJ2-1; V gene: TRBV10-3; clone size: once; CDR3 protein: CAISGASGSLTITRSSYNEQFF
J gene: TRBJ1-6; V gene: TRBV30; clone size: NA; CDR3 protein: CASRTFNNSPLHF
J gene: TRBJ2-5; V gene: TRBV6-4; clone size: NA; CDR3 protein: CASSELAFGTQYF
J gene: TRBJ1-2; V gene: TRBV6-5; clone size: NA; CDR3 protein: CASSYSGLGGYTF
J gene: TRBJ2-7; V gene: TRBV5-1; clone size: NA; CDR3 protein: CASSLATLGGRSEQYF
J gene: TRBJ2-7; V gene: TRBV29-1; clone size: NA; CDR3 protein: CSVELAGPYEQYF
J gene: TRBJ2-7; V gene: TRBV7-9; clone size: NA; CDR3 protein: CASSPPVRYEQYF
J gene: TRBJ1-1; V gene: TRBV15; clone size: few; CDR3 protein: CATSRDRDIMNTEAFF
J gene: TRBJ2-2; V gene: TRBV6-1; clone size: once; CDR3 protein: CASSLQVNTGELFF
J gene: TRBJ1-5; V gene: TRBV7-9; clone size: NA; CDR3 protein: CASSLYPNQPQHF
J gene: TRBJ1-6; V gene: TRBV30; clone size: NA; CDR3 protein: CAWSVRKGAPLHF
J gene: TRBJ2-3; V gene: TRBV15; clone size: NA; CDR3 protein: CATSIHSGSTDTQYF
J gene: TRBJ1-6; V gene: TRBV5-1; clone size: NA; CDR3 protein: CASSRTVGQKNSPLHF
J gene: TRBJ2-3; V gene: TRBV5-6; clone size: NA; CDR3 protein: CASSLKRGPTDTQYF
J gene: TRBJ1-2; V gene: TRBV7-9; clone size: NA; CDR3 protein: CASSLDRQGGYTF
J gene: TRBJ2-5; V gene: TRBV2; clone size: NA; CDR3 protein: CASSGYGGQETQYF